This T cell receptor (beta chain) was observed in a study of OX40 agonist ivuxolimab in advanced cancers. Whole-study context: Patients assigned to dose escalation were diagnosed with hepatocellular carcinoma, melanoma, renal cell or head and neck cancer. A male proportion of about 86% was recorded, with mean age approximately 57 years and range roughly 23 to 79.

Findings and caveats of the study: The study observed clonal expansion of CD4+ and CD8+ blood T cells by week 6 at 0.1 to 3.0 mg/kg. Clonal expansion was among the lowest in partial responders at 0.1-3.0 mg/kg, especially CD8+.

Assay used: immunoSEQ multiplex PCR; TCRdb lists only in-frame clones, some missing. This sample carries 95,000 to 100,000 clones, about 90% of them seen once, and the ten largest clones take around 1.5%. Points on this clone: What it recognizes is unknown.

CDR3 length: 12 amino acids. CDR1 SGHRS and CDR2 YFSETQ come from the germline V gene. Trimming removed 1 base at V and 2 bases at J, with 4 bases between. V is TRBV5-1 and J is TRBJ2-7; D remains ambiguous. The source material was CD4+ or CD8+ T cells sorted from blood, sampled in a trial of the OX40 agonist ivuxolimab. The receptor's source is an adult with an advanced solid tumor such as melanoma, head and neck, liver or kidney cancer. The CDR3 loop is CASSLNTYEQYF. The CDR3 DNA is TGCGCCAGCAGCTTGAATACCTACGAGCAGTACTTC.